This entry concerns a single T cell receptor beta chain. Its specific antigen is unknown. No clone much larger than this one lies a single base away; base qualities are absent. This entry belongs to a study of control samples from healthy donors and cancer patients (TCRdb year 2020). Library preparation employed the immunoSEQ multiplex PCR assay. The clones in this table, taken by TCRdb from immuneACCESS, are in-frame only. Not every clone is retained; where verified, under half of the shortfall comes from an unresolved V gene, and the cause of the rest is unknown. The sample table holds about 120,000 clones, of which over 85% were seen once. The ten biggest clones cover approximately 4% of the sample. The CDR3 runs 14 amino acids, cysteine and phenylalanine included. CDR3 DNA only is kept here, 42 bases in frame from base 1. From the germline V gene, CDR1 is SGHAT and CDR2 is FQNNGV. V loses 5 bases at its end and J loses 4 bases; junction bases beyond the gene matches: 1.

Specimen: blood. This TCR was recovered from a man aged 30-40 years in good health. This receptor chain uses TRBV11-2 and TRBJ2-2; 10 bases in the middle match TRBD1. The CDR3 protein: CASSGTGVTGELFF. The sequenced DNA is TGTGCCAGCAGCGGGACAGGGGTCACCGGGGAGCTGTTTTTT.